These T cell receptor beta chains were read from a single sample in a study of blood T cell repertoires in COVID-19. TCRdb's table, derived via immunoSEQ multiplex PCR, lists solely in-frame clones and lacks some. Of 130,000 to 150,000 clones listed, 81% are singletons. The specimen was peripheral blood. Every receptor here comes from a human donor in a cohort sampled during active COVID-19. CDR3s include the opening cysteine and the closing phenylalanine or tryptophan.

cdr3_aa,j_call,v_call
CASSQGLADSAQYF,TRBJ2-3,TRBV3-1/TRBV3-2
CASSAFEGNTEAFF,TRBJ1-1,TRBV6-4
CASTRLGGSNTEAFF,TRBJ1-1,TRBV5-1
CASSLKGLAGVKEQYF,TRBJ2-7,TRBV27
CASSLAGRYEQYF,TRBJ2-7,TRBV27
CATKLGQLNTGELFF,TRBJ2-2,TRBV19
CASSWGTGGGYTF,TRBJ1-2,TRBV5-1
CASSFRTGTEETQYF,TRBJ2-5,TRBV5-1
CASSLLVTGNEKLFF,TRBJ1-4,TRBV28
CASSKRPTGWEYEQYF,TRBJ2-7,TRBV7-2
CSVLPSGTYNEQFF,TRBJ2-1,TRBV29-1
CASSLASGLAQETQYF,TRBJ2-5,TRBV5-6
CATSREAGGGYTF,TRBJ1-2,TRBV15
CASSTTPAEQYF,TRBJ2-7,TRBV28
CASSKDFRGHDNSPLHF,TRBJ1-6,TRBV21-1
CASRGFGSGEQFF,TRBJ2-1,TRBV14
CASSEAWQGNSLSFYVTF,TRBJ1-2,TRBV6-1
CSVVSRGANYGYTF,TRBJ1-2,TRBV29-1
CASSFGAGGPVETQYF,TRBJ2-5,TRBV27
CATSDTGGNTEAFF,TRBJ1-1,TRBV24-1
CSVVLTGPPGAQHF,TRBJ1-5,TRBV29-1
CASSSTGISPLHF,TRBJ1-6,TRBV6-5
CASTRTENNYGYTF,TRBJ1-2,TRBV6-6
CASSLQDTYEQYF,TRBJ2-7,TRBV7-3
CAISEREPSYEQYF,TRBJ2-7,TRBV10-3
CASSYPGSSAYEQYF,TRBJ2-7,TRBV6-2/TRBV6-3
CASSLGGGQNNSPLHF,TRBJ1-6,TRBV7-2
CASSLTGNQPQHF,TRBJ1-5,TRBV28
CASKETGTTEAFF,TRBJ1-1,TRBV19
CASSVRTSGREHEQFF,TRBJ2-1,TRBV5-1
CASRSIGAGGPQFF,TRBJ2-1,TRBV12-2
CASSIIGISYGYTF,TRBJ1-2,TRBV19
CASSTTGTGYDQPQHF,TRBJ1-5,TRBV5-6
CASSRGRGAPRTDTQYF,TRBJ2-3,TRBV4-3
CASSEGGMGTEAFF,TRBJ1-1,TRBV2